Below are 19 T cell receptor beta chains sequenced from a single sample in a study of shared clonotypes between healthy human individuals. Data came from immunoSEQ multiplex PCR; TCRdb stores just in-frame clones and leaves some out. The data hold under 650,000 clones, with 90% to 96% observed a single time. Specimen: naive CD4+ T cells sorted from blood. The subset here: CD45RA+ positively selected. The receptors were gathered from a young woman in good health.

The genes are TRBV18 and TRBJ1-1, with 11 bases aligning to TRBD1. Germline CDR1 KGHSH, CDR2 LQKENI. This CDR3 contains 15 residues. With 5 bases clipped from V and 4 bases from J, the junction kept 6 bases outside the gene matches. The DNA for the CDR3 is TGTGCCAGCTCATCCGGACAGGGGGCTGCCACTGAAGCTTTCTTT. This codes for CASSSGQGAATEAFF.

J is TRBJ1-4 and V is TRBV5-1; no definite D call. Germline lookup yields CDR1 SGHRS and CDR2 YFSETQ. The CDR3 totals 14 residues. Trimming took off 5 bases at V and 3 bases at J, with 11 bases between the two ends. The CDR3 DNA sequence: TGCGCCAGCAGTTCCGGAGCTGCTAATGAAAAACTGTTTTTT. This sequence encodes CASSSGAANEKLFF.

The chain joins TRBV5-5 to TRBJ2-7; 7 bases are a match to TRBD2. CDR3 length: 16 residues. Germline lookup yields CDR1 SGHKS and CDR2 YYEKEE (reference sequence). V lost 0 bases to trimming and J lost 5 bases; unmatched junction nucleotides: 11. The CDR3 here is CASSLVVGTINDEQYF. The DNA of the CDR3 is TGTGCCAGCAGCTTGGTGGTCGGGACTATCAATGACGAGCAGTACTTC.

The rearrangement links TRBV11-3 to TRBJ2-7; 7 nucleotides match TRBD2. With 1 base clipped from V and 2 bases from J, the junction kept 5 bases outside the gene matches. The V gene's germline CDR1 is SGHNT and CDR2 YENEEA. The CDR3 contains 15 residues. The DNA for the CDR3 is TGTGCCAGCAGCTTAGGTGGGGGGGAAACCTACGAGCAGTACTTC. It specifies CASSLGGGETYEQYF.

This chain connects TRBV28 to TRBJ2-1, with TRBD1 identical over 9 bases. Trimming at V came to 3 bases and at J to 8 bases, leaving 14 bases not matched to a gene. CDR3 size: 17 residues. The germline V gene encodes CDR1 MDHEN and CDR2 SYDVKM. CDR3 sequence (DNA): TGTGCCAGCAGTTTTTCCTGGGAACAGGGGGCGCAGGATGAGCAGTTCTTC. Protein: CASSFSWEQGAQDEQFF. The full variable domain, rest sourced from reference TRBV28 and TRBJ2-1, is DVKVTQSSRYLVKRTGEKVFLECVQDMDHENMFWYRQDPGLGLRLIYFSYDVKMKEKGDIPEGYSVSREKKERFSLILESASTNQTSMYLCASSFSWEQGAQDEQFFGPGTRLTVL.

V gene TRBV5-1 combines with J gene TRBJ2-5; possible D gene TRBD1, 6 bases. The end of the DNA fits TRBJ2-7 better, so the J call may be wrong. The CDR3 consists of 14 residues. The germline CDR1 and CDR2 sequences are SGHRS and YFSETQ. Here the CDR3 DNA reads TGCGCCAGCAGCTTGGTTACAGGGCCCTACGAGCAGTACTTC. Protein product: CASSLVTGPYEQYF.

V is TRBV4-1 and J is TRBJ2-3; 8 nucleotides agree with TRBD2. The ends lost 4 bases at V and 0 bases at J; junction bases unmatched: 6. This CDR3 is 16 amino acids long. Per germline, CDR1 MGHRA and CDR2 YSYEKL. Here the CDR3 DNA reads TGCGCCAGCAGCCCCCGGGGGGGACCTAGCACAGATACGCAGTATTTT. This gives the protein CASSPRGGPSTDTQYF.

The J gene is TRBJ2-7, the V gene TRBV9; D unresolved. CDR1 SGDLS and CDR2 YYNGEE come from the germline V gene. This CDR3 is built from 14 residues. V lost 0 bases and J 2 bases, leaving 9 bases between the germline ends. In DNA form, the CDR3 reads TGTGCCAGCAGCGTAGAGCAAGAAGCCTACGAGCAGTACTTC. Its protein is CASSVEQEAYEQYF.

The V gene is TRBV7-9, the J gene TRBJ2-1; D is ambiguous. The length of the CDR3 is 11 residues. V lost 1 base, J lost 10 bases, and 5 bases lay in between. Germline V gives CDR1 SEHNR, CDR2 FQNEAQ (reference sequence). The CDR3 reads CASSLEGEQFF. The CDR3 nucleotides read TGTGCCAGCAGCTTAGAAGGGGAGCAGTTCTTC.

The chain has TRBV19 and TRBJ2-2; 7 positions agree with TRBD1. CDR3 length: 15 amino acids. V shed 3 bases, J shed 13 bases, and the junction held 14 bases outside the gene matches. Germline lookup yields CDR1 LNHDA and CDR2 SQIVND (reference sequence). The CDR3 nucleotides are TGTGCCAGTAGTATTAGGAGCGACAGGGTTGGTGGGCTGTTTTTT. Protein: CASSIRSDRVGGLFF.

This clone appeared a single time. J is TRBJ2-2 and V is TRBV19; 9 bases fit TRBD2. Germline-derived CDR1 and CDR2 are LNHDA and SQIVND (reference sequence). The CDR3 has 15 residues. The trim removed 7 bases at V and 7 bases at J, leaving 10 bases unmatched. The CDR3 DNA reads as TGTGCCAGTACATCGGCGGGAGGGCTCGGCGGGGAGCTGTTTTTT. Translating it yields CASTSAGGLGGELFF.

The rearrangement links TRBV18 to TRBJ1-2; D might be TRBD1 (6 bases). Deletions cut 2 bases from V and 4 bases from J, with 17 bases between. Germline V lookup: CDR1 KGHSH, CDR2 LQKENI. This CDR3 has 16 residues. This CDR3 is CASSPDRTDKSYGYTF. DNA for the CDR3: TGTGCCAGCTCACCAGATCGGACAGACAAAAGCTATGGCTACACCTTC.

For the CDR3, the DNA is TGTGCCAGCAGTGAAGTAACTGGTTACACCGGGGAGCTGTTTTTT. Its translation: CASSEVTGYTGELFF. This chain connects TRBV6-1 to TRBJ2-2, with D unclear. Germline-derived CDR1 and CDR2 are MNHNS and SASEGT. CDR3 length: 15 residues. V was trimmed by 1 base and J by 3 bases, leaving 9 bases between them.

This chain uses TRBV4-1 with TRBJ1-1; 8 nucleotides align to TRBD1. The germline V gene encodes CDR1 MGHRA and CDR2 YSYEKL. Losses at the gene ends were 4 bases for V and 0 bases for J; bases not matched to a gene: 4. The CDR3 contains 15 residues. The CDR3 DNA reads TGCGCCAGCAGCCGGACGGGACAGGTGAACACTGAAGCTTTCTTT. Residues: CASSRTGQVNTEAFF.

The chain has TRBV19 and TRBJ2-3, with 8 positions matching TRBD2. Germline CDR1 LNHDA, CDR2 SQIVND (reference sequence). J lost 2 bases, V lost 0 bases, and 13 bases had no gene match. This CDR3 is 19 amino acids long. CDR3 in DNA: TGTGCCAGTAGTATAGAGACTTATCGGACTAGCAGGGACACAGATACGCAGTATTTT. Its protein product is CASSIETYRTSRDTDTQYF.

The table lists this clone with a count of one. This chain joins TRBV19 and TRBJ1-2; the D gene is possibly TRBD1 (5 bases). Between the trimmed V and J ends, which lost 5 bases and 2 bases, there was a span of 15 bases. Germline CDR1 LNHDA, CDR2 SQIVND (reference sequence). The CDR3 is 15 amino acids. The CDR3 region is CASSQLGHRNYGYTF. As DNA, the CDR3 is TGTGCCAGTAGTCAATTGGGGCACAGGAACTATGGCTACACCTTC.

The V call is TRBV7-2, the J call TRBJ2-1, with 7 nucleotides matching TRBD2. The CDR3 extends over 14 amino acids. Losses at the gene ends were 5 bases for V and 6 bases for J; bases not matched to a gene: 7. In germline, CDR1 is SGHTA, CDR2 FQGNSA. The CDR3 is CASSQGLVGNEQFF. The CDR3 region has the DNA TGTGCCAGCAGCCAAGGACTAGTCGGCAATGAGCAGTTCTTC.

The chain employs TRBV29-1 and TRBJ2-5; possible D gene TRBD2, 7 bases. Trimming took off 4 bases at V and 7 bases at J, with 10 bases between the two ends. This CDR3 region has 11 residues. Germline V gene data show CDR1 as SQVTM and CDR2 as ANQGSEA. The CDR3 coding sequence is TGCAGCGTTGTGAGGGGGGGGACCCAGTACTTC. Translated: CSVVRGGTQYF.

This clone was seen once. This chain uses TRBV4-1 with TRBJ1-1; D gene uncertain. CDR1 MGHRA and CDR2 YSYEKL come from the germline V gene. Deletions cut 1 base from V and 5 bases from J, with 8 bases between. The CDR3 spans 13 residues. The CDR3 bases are TGCGCCAGCAGCCAAGTCAGAGGGACTGAAGCTTTCTTT. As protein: CASSQVRGTEAFF.